This record covers a single TCR beta chain. Its antigen is still unknown. The sample comes from a study of CXCR3-negative and CXCR3-positive naive CD8 T cells. This CDR3 spans 17 amino acids. Per germline, CDR1 SGHDN and CDR2 FVKESK. Researchers prepared the TRB cDNA libraries using 5' RACE with UMI labels. TCRdb re-called the 5' RACE reads, yielding one record per CDR3 amino acid sequence without DNA. The sample holds 130,000 or so distinct CDR3 sequences. Study-level results: Cryopreservation partially decreased CXCR3 expression, and most assays used fresh PBMCs. CXCR3-positive naive cells had TRB CDR3s that were more hydrophobic than CXCR3-negative naive cells had. Surface CD5 matched across naive subsets, and TRB CDR3 properties served to infer TCR strength.

Naive CD8+ T cells showed CD45RO-CCR7+CD27+CD95-. The clonotype originates from a human donor in good health. Some clones in this sample may be carry-over from other donors' samples. Sequencing input: naive CXCR3- CD8+ T cells from blood. Subset described: CD45RO-CCR7+CD27+CD95- naive CD8+ T cells lacking CXCR3 (TNR3-). The chain uses TRBV14 and TRBJ2-2; TCRdb's D gene call, TRBD1, goes unchecked for lack of DNA. CDR3 in amino acids: CASSQDWGTAFTGELFF.